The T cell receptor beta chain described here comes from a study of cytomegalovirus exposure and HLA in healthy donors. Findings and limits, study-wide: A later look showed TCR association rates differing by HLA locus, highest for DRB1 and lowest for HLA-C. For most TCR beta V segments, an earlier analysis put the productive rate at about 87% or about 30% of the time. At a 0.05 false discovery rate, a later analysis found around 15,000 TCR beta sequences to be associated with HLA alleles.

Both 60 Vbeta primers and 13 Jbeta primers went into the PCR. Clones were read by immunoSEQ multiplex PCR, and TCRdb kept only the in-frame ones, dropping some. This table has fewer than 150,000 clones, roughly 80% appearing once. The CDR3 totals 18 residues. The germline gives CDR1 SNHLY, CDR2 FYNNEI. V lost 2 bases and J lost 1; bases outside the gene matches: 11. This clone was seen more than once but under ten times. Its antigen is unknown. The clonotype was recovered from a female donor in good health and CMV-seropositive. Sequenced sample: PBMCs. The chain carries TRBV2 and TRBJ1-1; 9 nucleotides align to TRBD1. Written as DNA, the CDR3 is TGTGCCAGCAGTGAAATAACAGGGGGCCGGGGGTGGAACACTGAAGCTTTCTTT. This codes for CASSEITGGRGWNTEAFF.